Below are 14 T cell receptor beta chains sequenced from a single sample in a study of T cell responses to AZD1222 COVID-19 vaccine. Libraries were prepared by immunoSEQ multiplex PCR; TCRdb keeps only in-frame clonotypes and omits some of them. The table has roughly 150,000 clones, 85% to 95% seen once. The specimen was peripheral blood, collected on day 0 of AZD1222 vaccination. These receptors came from an adult in good health.

This chain links TRBV2 with TRBJ2-3; 8 bases agree with TRBD1. This CDR3 spans 14 amino acids. The V segment lost 4 bases and the J segment 2 bases; nucleotides outside the gene matches: 2. CDR1 and CDR2 from the germline V gene are SNHLY and FYNNEI. The CDR3 bases are TGTGCCAGCAGTGCGGACAGGGTCACAGATACGCAGTATTTT. Protein product: CASSADRVTDTQYF.

The chain links TRBV6-5 to TRBJ2-1; 9 nucleotides align to TRBD1. The CDR3 is 15 residues long. The germline gives CDR1 MNHEY, CDR2 SVGAGI. J was trimmed by 2 bases and V by 5 bases; bases with no gene match: 4. DNA for the CDR3: TGTGCCAGCAGTCGGACAGGGGTCACCTACAATGAGCAGTTCTTC. Translation gives CASSRTGVTYNEQFF.

This clone has just one count. CDR3 amino acids: CASRPTGPNYGYTF. CDR3 nucleotide sequence: TGTGCCAGCCGCCCGACAGGGCCTAACTATGGCTACACCTTC. This sequence joins TRBV28 and TRBJ1-2; 7 bases are a match to TRBD1. The CDR3 length is 14 residues. The ends lost 8 bases at V and 0 bases at J; junction bases unmatched: 6. Germline V CDR1 and CDR2: MDHEN, SYDVKM.

The chain is built from TRBV14 and TRBJ1-2; TRBD1 aligns across 8 bases. Looked up from germline, CDR1 is SGHDN and CDR2 is FVKESK. V dropped 1 base and J dropped 6; count of bases not matched to a gene: 4. This CDR3 region has 14 residues. The CDR3 here is CASSQVPGGHGYTF. CDR3 nucleotide sequence: TGTGCCAGCAGCCAAGTACCAGGGGGCCATGGCTACACCTTC.

The chain combines TRBV21-1 with TRBJ1-4; the listed D gene, TRBD1, was not tested against the DNA. TRBV21-1 is a pseudogene segment. The CDR3 covers 13 residues. Written as DNA, the CDR3 is TGTGCCAGCAGCAAAGAGGGGGAGGAAAAACTGTTTTTT. It is translated as CASSKEGEEKLFF.

This sequence joins TRBV12-3 or TRBV12-4 and TRBJ1-1, with TRBD1 as a possible D gene (5 bases). V was pared by 7 bases and J by 6 bases, with 15 bases between. The length of the CDR3 is 13 residues. The CDR3 nucleotides are TGTGCCAGCATGGGGCAGCCTGACGCTGAAGCTTTCTTT. Translation: CASMGQPDAEAFF.

This clone is a singleton in its sample. J is TRBJ1-1 and V is TRBV28; no reliable D call. V lost 6 bases and J 4 bases, leaving 9 bases between the germline ends. Per germline, CDR1 MDHEN and CDR2 SYDVKM. The length of the CDR3 is 12 residues. The CDR3 loop is CASSSAGTEAFF. CDR3 DNA: TGTGCCAGCAGCAGCGCCGGCACTGAAGCTTTCTTT. The full variable domain, its missing parts supplied by reference TRBV28 and TRBJ1-1, is DVKVTQSSRYLVKRTGEKVFLECVQDMDHENMFWYRQDPGLGLRLIYFSYDVKMKEKGDIPEGYSVSREKKERFSLILESASTNQTSMYLCASSSAGTEAFFGQGTRLTVV.

The V call is TRBV7-3, the J call TRBJ2-5; 7 nucleotides match TRBD1. Unmatched junction bases numbered 6, after V lost 5 bases and J lost 0 bases. Germline V gives CDR1 SGHTA, CDR2 FQGTGA. This CDR3 has 15 amino acids. The CDR3 here is CASSHGQVDQETQYF. CDR3 bases: TGTGCCAGCAGCCACGGACAGGTGGACCAAGAGACCCAGTACTTC.

V gene TRBV6-5 combines with J gene TRBJ2-7, with TRBD1 matching 7 bases. Per germline, CDR1 MNHEY and CDR2 SVGAGI. The CDR3 sequence is 14 residues long. The V segment lost 6 bases and the J segment 2 bases; nucleotides outside the gene matches: 7. The CDR3 DNA sequence: TGTGCCAGCAGCTTCTCGACAGGGACCTACGAGCAGTACTTC. It is translated as CASSFSTGTYEQYF.

This chain connects TRBV30 to TRBJ2-1, with TRBD2 matching 9 bases. The CDR3 is made up of 14 amino acids. Germline V gene data show CDR1 as GTSNPN and CDR2 as SVGIG (reference sequence). V shed 2 bases and J 6 bases; nucleotides not matched to a gene: 5. The CDR3 DNA follows: TGTGCCTGGAGTCGGCGGGGGGGCCCCAATGAGCAGTTCTTC. As protein: CAWSRRGGPNEQFF.

J is TRBJ1-2 and V is TRBV3-1 (or the pseudogene TRBV3-2); D perhaps matches TRBD1 (5 bases). Germline V gene data show CDR1 as LGHDT and CDR2 as YNNKEL (reference sequence). V was shortened by 2 bases and J by 6 bases, with 19 bases between the two germline ends. This CDR3 has 16 amino acids. The CDR3 loop is CASSQYGVGGLHGYTF. For the CDR3, the DNA is TGTGCCAGCAGCCAATACGGGGTCGGGGGACTACATGGCTACACCTTC.

The V call is TRBV9, the J call TRBJ2-3; a possible D gene is TRBD2 (6 bases). The V end was cut by 1 base, the J end by 1 base, with 13 bases between. This CDR3 spans 16 amino acids. Germline-derived CDR1 and CDR2 are SGDLS and YYNGEE. The CDR3, as DNA: TGTGCCAGCAGCGTAAAAGGGCGCGGGGGCACAGATACGCAGTATTTT. It codes for CASSVKGRGGTDTQYF. The full variable domain, completed using reference TRBV9 and TRBJ2-3, is DSGVTQTPKHLITATGQRVTLRCSPRSGDLSVYWYQQSLDQGLQFLIQYYNGEERAKGNILERFSAQQFPDLHSELNLSSLELGDSALYFCASSVKGRGGTDTQYFGPGTRLTVL.

This chain links TRBV5-5 with TRBJ1-1, with D perhaps TRBD1 (5 bases). This CDR3 is 14 amino acids long. Germline loops: CDR1 SGHKS, CDR2 YYEKEE (reference sequence). V was cut by 3 bases and J by 3 bases, with 12 bases left in between. The CDR3 region has the DNA TGTGCCAGCAGCTGGGAGGACACCTACACTGAAGCTTTCTTT. Translated: CASSWEDTYTEAFF.

The rearrangement joins TRBV5-1 to TRBJ1-1, with 8 bases that match TRBD1. Trimming cost V 4 bases and J 0 bases; bases outside gene matches: 8. The V gene's germline CDR1 is SGHRS and CDR2 YFSETQ. The length of the CDR3 is 16 residues. The CDR3 coding sequence is TGCGCCAGCAGCCGGACAGGGAGCTTTATGAACACTGAAGCTTTCTTT. This gives the protein CASSRTGSFMNTEAFF.